Below, 8 T cell receptor beta chains from the same sample are listed, as sequenced in a study of T cells in Graves' hyperthyroidism and ophthalmopathy. Amplification yielded TCR beta CDR3 regions, with RNA transcripts as the source. HTBI primers were employed in a first-round RT-PCR of the TCR CDR3. TCRdb re-called the multiplex PCR reads through MiXCR, storing one row per CDR3 protein. The sample includes some 500,000 distinct CDR3 sequences, 14% of them seen just once. The specimen sequenced was blood. The receptors shown here come from a woman in her late teens or twenties with Graves' hyperthyroidism.

This clonotype was counted at least ten times. The CDR3 protein is CASSLLAGKYNEQFF. CDR3 in DNA: TGTGCCAGTAGTCTGCTAGCGGGAAAATACAATGAGCAGTTCTTC. V is TRBV19 and J is TRBJ2-1; 9 positions agree with TRBD2. CDR3 length equals 15 residues. Germline CDR1 is LNHDA and CDR2 is SQIVND (reference sequence). V lost 5 bases, J lost 4 bases, and 6 bases stayed unmatched.

V usage is TRBV12-5 and J usage is TRBJ2-1; possibly TRBD1 or TRBD2 for D (5 bases each). This CDR3 is built from 14 residues. Germline loops: CDR1 LGHNT, CDR2 FRNRAP. Trimming took off 4 bases at V and 3 bases at J, with 10 bases between the two ends. DNA for the CDR3: TGTGCTAGTGGTTCGGGACCAAACTACAATGAGCAGTTCTTC. Its translation is CASGSGPNYNEQFF.

This clonotype was recorded many times. The chain links TRBV18 to TRBJ2-1, with 8 bases matching TRBD1. Trimming removed 3 bases from V and 3 bases from J; junction bases left unmatched: 10. The CDR3 sequence is 17 residues long. Per the germline V gene, CDR1 is KGHSH and CDR2 is LQKENI. In nucleotides, the CDR3 is TGTGCCAGCTCACCTAGACAGGGGAATGGGGGCTACAATGAGCAGTTCTTC. Translation gives CASSPRQGNGGYNEQFF.

This clonotype was detected many times. The V gene is TRBV12-3 or TRBV12-4, the J gene TRBJ2-3; 11 nucleotides line up with TRBD2. The CDR3 has 16 amino acids. Unmatched junction bases numbered 8, after V lost 6 bases and J lost 3 bases. CDR3 sequence reads: CASSSGLAGPTDTQYF. Here the CDR3 DNA reads TGTGCCAGCAGCTCAGGACTAGCGGGTCCAACAGATACGCAGTATTTT.

Ten or more counts support this clonotype. J is TRBJ1-2 and V is TRBV20-1; D possibly corresponds to TRBD1 (5 bases). CDR1 and CDR2 from the germline V gene are DFQATT and SNEGSKA (reference sequence). V gave up 6 bases and J gave up 8 bases, with 19 bases separating them. The CDR3 has 13 amino acids. CDR3 residues: CSATGFQTGGYTF. The CDR3 bases are TGCAGTGCAACAGGCTTTCAAACGGGAGGCTACACCTTC.

This clonotype occurred many times. The V call is TRBV6-5, the J call TRBJ1-1; tentatively, D is TRBD1 (5 bases). V lost 2 bases and J lost 5, with 12 bases in between. The germline gives CDR1 MNHEY, CDR2 SVGAGI. CDR3 length: 14 residues. The CDR3 DNA is TGTGCCAGCAGTTACGGCCAGGGCCGAACTGAAGCTTTCTTT. Translation: CASSYGQGRTEAFF.

The chain joins TRBV6-2 or TRBV6-3 to TRBJ2-1, with D perhaps matching TRBD1 (5 bases). Trimming took 3 bases from V and 4 from J, leaving 7 bases between them. Looked up from germline, CDR1 is MNHEY and CDR2 is SVGEGT. The CDR3 is 13 residues long. This CDR3 reads CASSYAGYNEQFF. CDR3 bases: TGTGCCAGCAGTTATGCAGGGTACAATGAGCAGTTCTTC.

There are many counts of this clonotype. The chain couples TRBV12-3 or TRBV12-4 to TRBJ2-7; TRBD1 agrees at 9 bases. J lost 9 bases, V lost 4 bases, and 25 bases had no gene match. CDR3 length: 19 residues. The CDR3 DNA reads as TGTGCCAGCAGTTCCCTCGGCGGGACAGGGCGCCCATTCGTATTAGGGCAGTACGTC. This translates into CASSSLGGTGRPFVLGQYV.